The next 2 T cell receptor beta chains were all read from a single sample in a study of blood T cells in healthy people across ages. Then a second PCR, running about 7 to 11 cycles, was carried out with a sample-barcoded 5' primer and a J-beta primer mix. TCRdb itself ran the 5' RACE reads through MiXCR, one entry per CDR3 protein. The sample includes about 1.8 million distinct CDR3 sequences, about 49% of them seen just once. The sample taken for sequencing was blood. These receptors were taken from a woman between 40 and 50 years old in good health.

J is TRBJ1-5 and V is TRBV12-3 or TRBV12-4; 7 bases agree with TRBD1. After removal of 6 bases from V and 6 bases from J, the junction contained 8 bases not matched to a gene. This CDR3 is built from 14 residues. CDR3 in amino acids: CASRAGQVGQPQHF. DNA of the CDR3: TGTGCCAGCAGAGCAGGACAGGTGGGTCAGCCCCAGCATTTT.

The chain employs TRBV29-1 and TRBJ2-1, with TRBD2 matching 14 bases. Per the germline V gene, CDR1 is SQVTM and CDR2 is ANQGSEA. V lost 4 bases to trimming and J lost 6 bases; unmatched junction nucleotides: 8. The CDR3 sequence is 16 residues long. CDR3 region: CSVVYRLAGGPNEQFF. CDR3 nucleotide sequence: TGCAGCGTTGTTTACCGACTAGCGGGGGGGCCCAATGAGCAGTTCTTC.